The rows below give T cell receptor beta chains drawn from one sample of a study of Ad26.COV2.S vaccination and SARS-CoV-2 variants. Sequencing used immunoSEQ multiplex PCR; TCRdb keeps in-frame clones, though not all of them. The table shows around 400,000 clones, with approximately 91% occurring only once. The input for sequencing was peripheral blood, taken in a trial of Ad26.COV2.S vaccine versus placebo. The receptor set was obtained from a person between 18 and 65 years old who received the Ad26.COV2.S COVID-19 vaccine or a placebo. Both conserved end residues are trimmed from each CDR3. Fields, in order: V gene, J gene, CDR3 protein.

>TRBV6-1|TRBJ2-7
ASSEALRGPFYEQY
>TRBV3-1/TRBV3-2|TRBJ1-5
ASSQGGGGLGNQPQH
>TRBV5-4|TRBJ2-1
ASSLSGSHNEQF
>TRBV6-5|TRBJ1-6
ASTPWDGRGSPLH
>TRBV7-9|TRBJ1-2
ASSLGADHYGYT
>TRBV12-3/TRBV12-4|TRBJ1-1
ASRSTRNTEAF
>TRBV7-9|TRBJ2-6
ASSLVSGANVLT
>TRBV11-2|TRBJ1-4
ASSDEKLF
>TRBV19|TRBJ2-1
ASSVWSRARDEQF
>TRBV12-3/TRBV12-4|TRBJ2-1
ASSLFEYNEQF
>TRBV27|TRBJ1-1
ASSLWGLGNTEAF
>TRBV19|TRBJ1-5
ASSTGSWRGQPQH
>TRBV7-2|TRBJ1-1
ASSFRQGVSDTEAF
>TRBV28|TRBJ2-1
ASSARDPEDRLPNNEQF
>TRBV29-1|TRBJ2-5
SVASLAGRETQY
>TRBV3-1/TRBV3-2|TRBJ2-5
ASSQGLGGAIETQY
>TRBV19|TRBJ1-2
ASRDRKSGGYT
>TRBV7-2|TRBJ1-1
ASSLRSEAF
>TRBV5-6|TRBJ2-7
ASSYLAGPGASYEQY
>TRBV30|TRBJ1-2
AWSVMGDSPVHYGYT
>TRBV6-5|TRBJ1-5
ASSYSGGRNQPQH
>TRBV7-9|TRBJ2-7
ASSQNSQGGSEQY
>TRBV11-3|TRBJ2-5
ASSLSPRLAEETQY
>TRBV9|TRBJ2-2
ASSASKGLTGELF
>TRBV5-8|TRBJ1-4
ASSLGLTPTTNEKLF
>TRBV6-5|TRBJ1-5
ASRTGQGGNQPQH
>TRBV28|TRBJ1-2
ASSLGQGSYGYT
>TRBV18|TRBJ2-7
ASSPGQGHSYEQY
>TRBV28|TRBJ1-5
ASTWRTGQPQH
>TRBV6-6|TRBJ2-7
ASKGASTPGEQY
>TRBV25-1|TRBJ1-5
ARIRDPRNQPQH
>TRBV5-1|TRBJ2-1
ASSPGLAGVARNNEQF
>TRBV7-9|TRBJ2-2
ASSFNRGLAGELF
>TRBV7-2|TRBJ1-1
ASSLIRAANTEAF
>TRBV27|TRBJ2-1
AIIASNYEQF
>TRBV5-6|TRBJ2-3
ASSLGQATGTQY
>TRBV28|TRBJ2-3
ASSSLQGRTDTQY
>TRBV4-2|TRBJ1-3
ASSQDLGLLSGNTIY
>TRBV28|TRBJ2-6
ASSDDSPSSGANVLT
>TRBV10-3|TRBJ2-2
AISGGGGNTGELF
>TRBV9|TRBJ2-5
ASSAEGGLGETQY
>TRBV5-4|TRBJ2-3
ASSLASGSGLDTQY
>TRBV6-5|TRBJ2-2
ASSYREGPPWELF
>TRBV18|TRBJ2-7
ASSPSRVGGREDEQY
>TRBV6-2/TRBV6-3|TRBJ2-3
ASSYGAGSTDTQY
>TRBV6-1|TRBJ2-1
ASSAEAGASSYNEQF
>TRBV2|TRBJ1-6
ASSVGGAFNSPLH
>TRBV6-6|TRBJ1-1
ASSFGATNTEAF
>TRBV3-1/TRBV3-2|TRBJ1-1
ASSHIGQGNTEAF
>TRBV7-9|TRBJ2-7
ASTRGGNYEQY
>TRBV6-2/TRBV6-3|TRBJ1-6
ASSWTGGNSPLH
>TRBV7-9|TRBJ2-5
ASSLGPEQETQY
>TRBV18|TRBJ1-5
ASSPSGNQPQH
>TRBV7-2|TRBJ1-2
ASSLAPEYGYT